The 21 T cell receptor beta chains below come from one sample, sequenced in a study of tumor-infiltrating lymphocytes in primary liver carcinoma. It was unsorted whole blood that yielded blood RNA, and germline DNA was also extracted. Total RNA amounting to roughly 450 ng was the source from which TCR beta cDNA was made with a constant-region primer. A slightly modified ARM-PCR protocol with three nested multiplex PCR rounds produced these TCR beta libraries. TRBV1-TRBV30 forward primers paired with a C-beta reverse primer were used in the first two PCR rounds, which ran about 11 cycles each. TCRdb re-called the multiplex PCR reads through MiXCR, storing one row per CDR3 protein. The top ten hold about 17% of the sample, which has a few hundred thousand distinct CDR3 sequences, about 50% seen once. The sequencing input was peripheral blood. These TCRs come from a woman aged 25 to 39 with primary liver carcinoma and hepatitis B virus infection.

A word on this clonotype: Possible read error: a much larger clone is one base away. The rearrangement links TRBV6-1 to TRBJ2-3; D possibly corresponds to TRBD1 (6 bases). The germline V gene encodes CDR1 MNHNS and CDR2 SASEGT. The CDR3 runs 16 residues. CDR3 protein: CAGSGRTGKSTDTQYF. CDR3 nucleotides: TGTGCCGGCAGTGGACGAACAGGGAAGAGCACAGATACGCAGTATTTT.

This clonotype was seen more than once but under ten times. V and J are TRBV6-6 and TRBJ2-3; TRBD2 matches at 9 bases. The CDR3 has 18 amino acids. J gave up 3 bases and V 7 bases, and 17 bases lay outside the gene matches. In germline, CDR1 is MNHNY, CDR2 SVGAGI (reference sequence). This CDR3 is CASNPRGRAESWTDTQYF. The DNA for the CDR3 is TGTGCCAGCAACCCTCGCGGGAGGGCCGAGAGTTGGACAGATACGCAGTATTTT.

CDR3 protein: CASSSWRPYEQYF. The CDR3 bases are TGTGCCAGCAGCTCCTGGCGGCCCTACGAGCAGTACTTC. This sequence joins TRBV13 and TRBJ2-7; D remains ambiguous. V lost 4 bases and J lost 2, with 9 bases in between. Germline CDR1 is PRHDT and CDR2 is FYEKMQ (reference sequence). The CDR3 consists of 13 residues.

The J gene is TRBJ2-1, the V gene TRBV7-9, with 7 bases aligning to TRBD2. CDR3 length equals 16 residues. Germline CDR1 SEHNR, CDR2 FQNEAQ (reference sequence). V dropped 4 bases and J dropped 2; count of bases not matched to a gene: 8. The CDR3 DNA follows: TGTGCCAGCAGCTCCTCGACTAGCAAAGCCTACAATGAGCAGTTCTTC. Translating it yields CASSSSTSKAYNEQFF. Based on the CDR3 plus reference TRBV7-9 and TRBJ2-1, the full variable domain is DTGVSQNPRHKITKRGQNVTFRCDPISEHNRLYWYRQTLGQGPEFLTYFQNEAQLEKSRLLSDRFSAERPKGSFSTLEIQRTEQGDSAMYLCASSSSTSKAYNEQFFGPGTRLTVL.

In this sample, this clonotype turned up a few times. The V and J genes are TRBV6-1 and TRBJ1-1; D uncertain. Trimming pared 7 bases from V and 2 bases from J, leaving 14 bases between. The germline V gene encodes CDR1 MNHNS and CDR2 SASEGT. CDR3 length: 14 residues. The DNA for the CDR3 is TGTGCCAGCATACCGGTTGCGCTAAACACTGAAGCTTTCTTT. This encodes CASIPVALNTEAFF.

This sequence joins TRBV4-1 and TRBJ2-3; possibly TRBD2 for D (7 bases). Trimming removed 6 bases at V and 2 bases at J, with 15 bases between. The CDR3 loop spans 15 amino acids. Germline-derived CDR1 and CDR2 are MGHRA and YSYEKL. This CDR3 reads CASSVGRGITDTQYF. In DNA form, the CDR3 reads TGCGCCAGCAGTGTTGGGAGGGGGATCACAGATACGCAGTATTTT.

Comments on this clonotype: As the CDR3 is not closed by the conserved phenylalanine or tryptophan, this likely results from a read error. The rearrangement links TRBV29-1 to TRBJ2-7, with 9 bases aligning to TRBD1. Trimming at V came to 6 bases and at J to 6 bases, leaving 9 bases not matched to a gene. CDR1 and CDR2 from the germline V gene are SQVTM and ANQGSEA. The CDR3 covers 13 residues. This CDR3 is CSVSGTGGLEQYI. The CDR3 region has the DNA TGCAGCGTCTCCGGAACAGGGGGCCTCGAGCAGTACATC.

This clonotype was counted many times. J is TRBJ2-3 and V is TRBV4-1, with D unresolved. Trimming took 0 bases from V and 6 from J, leaving 13 bases between them. Germline V gene lookup returns CDR1 MGHRA and CDR2 YSYEKL. CDR3 length: 15 amino acids. CDR3 sequence (DNA): TGCGCCAGCAGCCAAGATGTGGTCCGTGGGGATACGCAGTATTTT. This gives the protein CASSQDVVRGDTQYF.

This clonotype was seen at least ten times. The rearrangement uses TRBV6-5 and TRBJ1-2; 9 bases are shared with TRBD1. Germline V gene lookup returns CDR1 MNHEY and CDR2 SVGAGI. CDR3 length: 19 residues. V was pared by 0 bases and J by 4 bases, with 15 bases of the junction left unmatched. The CDR3 DNA follows: TGTGCCAGCAGTTACTCGAGGGTCACAGGGGGCGGCCTTGGCTATGGCTACACCTTC. This translates into CASSYSRVTGGGLGYGYTF.

Details on this clonotype: At one end, the junction sequence differs from germline, possibly due to a read error. This chain uses TRBV29-1 with TRBJ1-1; D remains ambiguous. The CDR3 is 13 amino acids. Germline V gene lookup returns CDR1 SQVTM and CDR2 ANQGSEA. The CDR3, as DNA: TGCAGCGTTCGGTTGGGGTCGAACACTGATGCTTCCTTT. Residues: CSVRLGSNTDASF.

About this clonotype: One junction end disagrees with the germline gene, perhaps due to a read error. The rearrangement links TRBV11-2 to TRBJ2-1; D is unclear. Germline V gene lookup returns CDR1 SGHAT and CDR2 FQNNGV. This CDR3 is built from 13 residues. This CDR3 reads CTSNLRVGNEQFF. In nucleotides, the CDR3 is TGTACCAGCAACTTAAGGGTGGGCAATGAGCAGTTCTTC.

On this clonotype: The junction shows a germline mismatch at one end, possibly a read error. The J gene is TRBJ2-6, the V gene TRBV6-5; a possible D gene is TRBD1 (7 bases). The CDR3 sequence is 17 residues long. The germline V gene has CDR1 MNHEY and CDR2 SVGAGI. CDR3: CASTGGLINSGANVMSF. The CDR3 DNA sequence: TGTGCCAGCACAGGGGGACTGATCAACTCTGGGGCCAACGTCATGTCTTTC.

On this clonotype: It is likely a read error, because the conserved phenylalanine at the end of the CDR3 is missing. Because the CDR3's place on the DNA is in doubt, the DNA is left out and the CDR3 is given as listed by TCRdb. The chain is built from TRBV7-9 and TRBJ2-1. Germline values: CDR1 SEHNR, CDR2 FQNEAQ (reference sequence). The CDR3 length equals 12 residues, ends included. The CDR3 reads CASSSERGEQLL.

A remark on this clonotype: A much larger clone differs by one base, so this may be a read error. The genes are TRBV4-1 and TRBJ2-3; 7 bases map to TRBD1. The CDR3 totals 15 residues. Germline V gives CDR1 MGHRA, CDR2 YSYEKL. The CDR3 loop reads CTSSRGPGQSDTQYF. CDR3 DNA: TGCACCAGCAGCCGCGGACCGGGACAGTCCGATACGCAGTATTTT.

Details on this clonotype: The junction and the germline gene differ at one end; a read error may be behind it. This sequence joins TRBV11-2 and TRBJ1-6; the match to TRBD1 covers 7 bases. Germline CDR1 and CDR2: SGHAT and FQNNGV. The CDR3 has 15 residues. The CDR3 here is CASRPGGDRDPPLYF. The CDR3 nucleotides are TGTGCCAGCAGGCCAGGGGGAGACCGGGATCCTCCCCTCTACTTT.

On this clonotype: The missing conserved phenylalanine or tryptophan at the end of this CDR3 makes a read error likely. The V call is TRBV12-3 or TRBV12-4, the J call TRBJ1-1; 9 bases line up with TRBD1. After removal of 1 base from V and 5 bases from J, the junction contained 5 bases not matched to a gene. This CDR3 comprises 15 residues. DNA for the CDR3: TGTGCCAGCAGTTTAGTACAGGGGGCCTGGACTGAAGCTTTCTGT. Residues: CASSLVQGAWTEAFC.

This clonotype was recorded once. CDR3 coding DNA: TGTGCCAGTAGGCCCACCGGGATTCAATCCGCTGAAGCTTTCTTT. Translated, it gives CASRPTGIQSAEAFF. The chain employs TRBV19 and TRBJ1-1; D unclear. The germline gives CDR1 LNHDA, CDR2 SQIVND (reference sequence). CDR3 size: 15 residues. With 6 bases removed from V and 6 bases from J, the gap between germline ends came to 20 bases.

Concerning this clonotype: The CDR3 does not end in the conserved phenylalanine or tryptophan, so this is likely a read error. The rearrangement uses TRBV6-2 or TRBV6-3 and TRBJ2-2; perhaps TRBD2 as D (5 bases). The CDR3 extends over 16 amino acids. The germline V gene encodes CDR1 MNHEY and CDR2 SVGEGT. The V and J ends lost 3 bases and 1 base respectively, with 12 bases between them. DNA of the CDR3: TGTGCCAGCAGTTATGGGCGAGCGGAGAACACCGGGGAGCTGTTTATT. It is translated as CASSYGRAENTGELFI.

The gene calls are TRBV28 and TRBJ2-7; 8 bases agree with TRBD1. The CDR3 is 12 amino acids. Germline CDR1 MDHEN, CDR2 SYDVKM. CDR3 sequence reads: CVTTGASYEQYF. CDR3 in DNA: TGTGTCACGACAGGGGCATCCTACGAGCAGTACTTC.

As for this clonotype: It may be a read error: a sequence one base away is much more abundant. The chain joins TRBV24-1 to TRBJ2-7; no firm D call. Germline V gene data show CDR1 as KGHDR and CDR2 as SFDVKD. The CDR3 spans 11 residues. DNA of the CDR3: TGTGCCACCAGTGCGGGCTACGAGCAGCACTTC. Translating it yields CATSAGYEQHF.

About this clonotype: The junction shows a germline mismatch at one end, possibly a read error. The chain joins TRBV11-2 to TRBJ1-3; D is unclear. Per the germline V gene, CDR1 is SGHAT and CDR2 is FQNNGV. The length of the CDR3 is 14 residues. The CDR3: CASGRRVLGKTIYF. The CDR3 DNA reads TGTGCCAGCGGACGAAGGGTACTTGGAAAGACCATATATTTT.